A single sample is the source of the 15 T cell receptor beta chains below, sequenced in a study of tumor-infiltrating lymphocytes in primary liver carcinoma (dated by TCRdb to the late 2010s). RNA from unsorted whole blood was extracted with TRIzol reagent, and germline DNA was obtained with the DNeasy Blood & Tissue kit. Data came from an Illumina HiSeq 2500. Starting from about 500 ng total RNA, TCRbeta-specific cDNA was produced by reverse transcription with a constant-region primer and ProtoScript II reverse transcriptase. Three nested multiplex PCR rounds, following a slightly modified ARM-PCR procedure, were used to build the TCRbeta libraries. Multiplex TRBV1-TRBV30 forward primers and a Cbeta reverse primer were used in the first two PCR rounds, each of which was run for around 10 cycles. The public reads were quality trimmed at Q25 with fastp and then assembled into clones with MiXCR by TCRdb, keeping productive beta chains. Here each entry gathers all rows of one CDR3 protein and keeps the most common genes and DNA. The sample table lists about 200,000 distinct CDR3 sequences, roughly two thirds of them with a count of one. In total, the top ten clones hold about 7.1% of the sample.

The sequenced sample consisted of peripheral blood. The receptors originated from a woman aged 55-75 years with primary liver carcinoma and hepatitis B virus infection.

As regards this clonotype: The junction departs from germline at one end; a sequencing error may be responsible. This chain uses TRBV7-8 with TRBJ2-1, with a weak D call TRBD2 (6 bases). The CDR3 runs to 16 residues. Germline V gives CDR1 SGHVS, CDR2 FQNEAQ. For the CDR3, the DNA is TGTGCCAGCAGCTTAGATACTAGCTCCTCCCACAATGAGCAGTTCTTC. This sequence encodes CASSLDTSSSHNEQFF.

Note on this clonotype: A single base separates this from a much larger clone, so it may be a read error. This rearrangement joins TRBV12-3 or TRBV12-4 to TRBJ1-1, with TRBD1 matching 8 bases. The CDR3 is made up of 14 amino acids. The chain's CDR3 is CASTRTGRNTEALF. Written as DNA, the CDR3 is TGTGCCAGCACCCGGACAGGGAGGAACACTGAAGCTCTCTTT.

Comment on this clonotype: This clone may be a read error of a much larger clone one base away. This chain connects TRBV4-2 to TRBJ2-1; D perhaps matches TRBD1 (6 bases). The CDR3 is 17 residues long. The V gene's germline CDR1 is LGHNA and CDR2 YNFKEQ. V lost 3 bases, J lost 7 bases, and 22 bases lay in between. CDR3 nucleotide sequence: TGTGCCAGCAGCCACGGGACGGACTCCGCTGGGACAAATGAGCAGTTCTTC. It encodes CASSHGTDSAGTNEQFF.

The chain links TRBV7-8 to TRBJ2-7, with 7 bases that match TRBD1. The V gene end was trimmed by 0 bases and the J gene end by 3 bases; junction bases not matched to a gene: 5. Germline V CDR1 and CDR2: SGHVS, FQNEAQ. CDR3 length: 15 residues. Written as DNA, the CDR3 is TGTGCCAGCAGCTTAGCGTCGGGACAGCTCTACGAGCAGTACTTC. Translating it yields CASSLASGQLYEQYF.

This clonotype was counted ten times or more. The CDR3 nucleotides read TGTGCCAGCAAGGGGGAGGCTGGCGAGCAGTACTTC. Translated, it gives CASKGEAGEQYF. The chain links TRBV2 to TRBJ2-7; D may be TRBD1 or TRBD2 (6 bases each). Per germline, CDR1 SNHLY and CDR2 FYNNEI. Deletions cut 7 bases from V and 6 bases from J, with 13 bases between. CDR3 length: 12 residues.

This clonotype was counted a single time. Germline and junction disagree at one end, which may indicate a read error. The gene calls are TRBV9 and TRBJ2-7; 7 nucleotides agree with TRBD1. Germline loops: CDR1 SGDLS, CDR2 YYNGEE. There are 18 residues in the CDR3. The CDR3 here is CTSSVGDSGSLSSYEQYF. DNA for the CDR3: TGTACCAGCAGCGTTGGGGACAGTGGATCCCTAAGCTCCTACGAGCAGTACTTC.

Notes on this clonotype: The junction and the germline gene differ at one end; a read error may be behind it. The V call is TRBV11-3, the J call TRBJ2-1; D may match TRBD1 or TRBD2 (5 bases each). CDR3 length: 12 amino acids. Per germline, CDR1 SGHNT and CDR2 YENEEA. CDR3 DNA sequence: TGTGTCAGCAGCCCCGGGACCGGACCCCAGTTCTTC. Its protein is CVSSPGTGPQFF.

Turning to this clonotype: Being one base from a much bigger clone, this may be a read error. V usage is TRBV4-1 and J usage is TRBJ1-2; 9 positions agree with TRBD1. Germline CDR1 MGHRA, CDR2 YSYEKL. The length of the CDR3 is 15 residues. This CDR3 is CASCQDPTGGRGYTF. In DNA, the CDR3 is TGCGCCAGCTGCCAAGATCCCACAGGGGGCAGGGGCTACACCTTC.

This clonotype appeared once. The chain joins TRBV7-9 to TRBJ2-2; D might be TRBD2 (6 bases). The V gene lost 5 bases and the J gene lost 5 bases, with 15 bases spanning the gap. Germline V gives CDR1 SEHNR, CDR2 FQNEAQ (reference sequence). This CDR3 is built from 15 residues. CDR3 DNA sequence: TGTGCCAGCAGCCCTAGCGCGAGGGGAACCGGGGAGCTGTTTTTT. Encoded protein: CASSPSARGTGELFF. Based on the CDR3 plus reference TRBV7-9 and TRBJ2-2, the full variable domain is DTGVSQNPRHKITKRGQNVTFRCDPISEHNRLYWYRQTLGQGPEFLTYFQNEAQLEKSRLLSDRFSAERPKGSFSTLEIQRTEQGDSAMYLCASSPSARGTGELFFGEGSRLTVL.

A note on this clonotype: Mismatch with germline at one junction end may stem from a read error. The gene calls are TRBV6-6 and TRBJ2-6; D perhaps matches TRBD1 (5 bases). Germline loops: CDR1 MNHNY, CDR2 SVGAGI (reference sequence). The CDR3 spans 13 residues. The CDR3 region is CASSLHGANLLTF. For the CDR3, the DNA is TGTGCCAGCAGTCTACATGGGGCCAACCTCCTGACTTTC.

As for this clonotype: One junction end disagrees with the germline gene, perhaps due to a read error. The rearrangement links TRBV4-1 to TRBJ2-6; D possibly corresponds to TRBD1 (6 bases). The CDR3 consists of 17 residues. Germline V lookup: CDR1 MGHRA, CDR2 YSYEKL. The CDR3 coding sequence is TGCGCCAGCGGCCAAGAGGGGGTGGGGTTTGGGGCCAACGTCCTGACTTTC. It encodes CASGQEGVGFGANVLTF.

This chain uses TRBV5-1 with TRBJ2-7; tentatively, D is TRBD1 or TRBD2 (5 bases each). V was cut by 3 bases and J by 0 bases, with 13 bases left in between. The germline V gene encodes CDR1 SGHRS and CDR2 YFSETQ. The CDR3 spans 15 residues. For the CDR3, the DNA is TGCGCCAGCAGCTCCGGGGCAGAGAGCTCCTACGAGCAGTACTTC. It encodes CASSSGAESSYEQYF. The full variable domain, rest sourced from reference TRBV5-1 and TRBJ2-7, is KAGVTQTPRYLIKTRGQQVTLSCSPISGHRSVSWYQQTPGQGLQFLFEYFSETQRNKGNFPGRFSGRQFSNSRSEMNVSTLELGDSALYLCASSSGAESSYEQYFGPGTRLTVT.

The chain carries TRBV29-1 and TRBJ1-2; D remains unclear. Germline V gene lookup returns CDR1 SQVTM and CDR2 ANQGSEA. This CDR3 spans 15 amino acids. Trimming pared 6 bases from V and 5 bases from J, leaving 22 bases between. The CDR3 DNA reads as TGCAGCGTCTCCCCCTCCCTAGGCAGGAATTATGGCTACACCTTC. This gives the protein CSVSPSLGRNYGYTF.

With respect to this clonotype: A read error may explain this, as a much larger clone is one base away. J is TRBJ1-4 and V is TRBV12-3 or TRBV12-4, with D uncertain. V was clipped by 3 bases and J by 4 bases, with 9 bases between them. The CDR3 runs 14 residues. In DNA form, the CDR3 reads TGTGCCAGCAGTTTTTGGGGAGTTAATGAAAAACTGTTTTTT. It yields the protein CASSFWGVNEKLFF.

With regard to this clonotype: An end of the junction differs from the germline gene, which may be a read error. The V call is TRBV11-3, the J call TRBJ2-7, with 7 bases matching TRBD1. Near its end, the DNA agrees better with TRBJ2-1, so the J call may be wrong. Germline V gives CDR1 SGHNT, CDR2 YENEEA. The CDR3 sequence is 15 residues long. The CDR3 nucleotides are TGTGACAGCAGCTTAGATTTGCAGGGGGATGGCGAGCAGTTCTTC. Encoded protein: CDSSLDLQGDGEQFF.